These T cell receptor beta chains were read from a single sample in a study of blood T cell repertoires in COVID-19. Measured with immunoSEQ multiplex PCR; TCRdb has only the in-frame clones, and not every one. Among about 100,000 clones, roughly 92% were seen once, and the ten largest hold about 2.2%. The sequenced sample was peripheral blood. The receptors here all came from a man over 45 with active COVID-19. Each CDR3 is given with its conserved first and last residue. D genes are given only for firm matches. Size tells how often a clone was seen (once, few, many) or the class of an expanded clone, and some rows leave it out.

>TRBD2|-|TRBV24-1|16|TRBJ2-1
CATSDQLAGRYNGQFF
TGTGCCACCAGTGATCAACTAGCGGGGAGATACAATGGGCAGTTCTTC
>TRBD1|-|TRBV18|15|TRBJ1-1
CASSSRQGWNTEAFF
TGTGCCAGCTCCTCCCGACAGGGATGGAACACTGAAGCTTTCTTT
>TRBD2|-|TRBV29-1|15|TRBJ2-1
CSVVSRTSVLNEQFF
TGCAGCGTTGTATCCAGGACTAGCGTTTTAAATGAGCAGTTCTTC
>TRBD1|-|TRBV12-3/TRBV12-4|13|TRBJ1-1
CASRSGTGTEAFF
TGTGCCAGCAGATCCGGGACAGGGACTGAAGCTTTCTTT
>TRBD2|-|TRBV6-5|13|TRBJ2-1
CASSRGPRGGQFF
TGTGCCAGCAGTCGCGGGCCTCGGGGGGGGCAGTTCTTC
>TRBD1|-|TRBV3-1/TRBV3-2|15|TRBJ1-4
CASSRDSSTNEKLFF
TGTGCCAGCAGCCGGGACAGCTCCACTAATGAAAAACTGTTTTTT
>-|-|TRBV11-1|14|TRBJ1-1
CASSQQGSNTEAFF
TGTGCCAGCAGCCAACAGGGATCGAACACTGAAGCTTTCTTT
>TRBD2|-|TRBV6-5|15|TRBJ2-1
CASMTSGAHLNEQFF
TGTGCCAGCATGACTAGCGGGGCCCACCTCAATGAGCAGTTCTTC
>TRBD1|-|TRBV6-5|15|TRBJ1-2
CASSSRDSPNYGYTF
TGTGCCAGCAGCTCCCGGGACAGCCCTAACTATGGCTACACCTTC
>TRBD1|-|TRBV9|15|TRBJ1-1
CASSISGGLNTEAFF
TGTGCCAGCAGCATATCAGGGGGCCTGAACACTGAAGCTTTCTTT
>-|-|TRBV5-1|15|TRBJ2-3
CASSLVAANTDTQYF
TGCGCCAGCAGCCTCGTAGCGGCCAACACAGATACGCAGTATTTT
>TRBD1|-|TRBV6-5|14|TRBJ1-2
CASSYLRQGHGYTF
TGTGCCAGCAGTTATTTGCGACAGGGCCATGGCTACACCTTC
>-|-|TRBV5-1|16|TRBJ1-6
CASSLGQAPYNSPLHF
TGCGCCAGCAGCTTGGGCCAGGCCCCCTATAATTCACCCCTCCACTTT
>-|-|TRBV7-2|15|TRBJ1-2
CASSLLTDSPYGYTF
TGTGCCAGCAGCTTATTAACGGACAGCCCCTATGGCTACACCTTC
>-|-|TRBV5-6|13|TRBJ1-2
CASSLWASYGYTF
TGTGCCAGCAGCTTGTGGGCCTCCTATGGCTACACCTTC
>TRBD2|-|TRBV18|19|TRBJ2-3
CASSPLPSGSKGSTDTQYF
TGTGCCAGCTCACCACTTCCTAGCGGGAGTAAAGGTAGCACAGATACGCAGTATTTT
>-|once|TRBV21-1|11|TRBJ2-3
CASSKGPKEYF
TGTGCCAGCAGCAAGGGGCCAAAGGAGTATTTT
>-|few|TRBV20-1|13|TRBJ1-4
CSASGRGNEKLFF
TGCAGTGCTAGTGGGAGGGGCAATGAAAAACTGTTTTTT
>-|-|TRBV29-1|16|TRBJ1-1
CSVDSPQRGARAEAFF
TGCAGCGTTGATTCACCCCAGCGGGGGGCGAGGGCTGAAGCTTTCTTT
>-|-|TRBV7-9|14|TRBJ1-6
CASSSIAGKSPLHF
TGTGCCAGCAGCTCAATCGCAGGGAAGTCACCCCTCCACTTT
>-|-|TRBV3-1/TRBV3-2|15|TRBJ1-1
CASSQVGRENTEAFF
TGTGCCAGCAGCCAAGTTGGGAGGGAGAACACTGAAGCTTTCTTT
>TRBD1|-|TRBV29-1|13|TRBJ1-4
CSAATRGGEKLFF
TGCAGCGCCGCCACAAGAGGGGGCGAAAAACTGTTTTTT
>TRBD1|-|TRBV12-3/TRBV12-4|13|TRBJ1-2
CASSKGTGRDYTF
TGTGCCAGCAGTAAAGGGACAGGGCGCGACTACACCTTC
>TRBD1|-|TRBV28|14|TRBJ1-2
CASSLSDRVYGYTF
TGTGCCAGCAGCCTCTCGGACAGGGTCTATGGCTACACCTTC
>TRBD1|-|TRBV27|16|TRBJ1-1
CASSFRPSTGSTEAFF
TGTGCCAGCAGTTTCCGTCCCTCGACAGGGAGTACTGAAGCTTTCTTT
>-|-|TRBV19|14|TRBJ1-1
CASSPGTLNTEAFF
TGTGCCAGTAGTCCCGGGACTCTAAACACTGAAGCTTTCTTT
>-|few|TRBV7-9|13|TRBJ1-2
CASSLDSLYGYTF
TGTGCCAGCAGCCTGGACAGCCTCTATGGCTACACCTTC
>TRBD2|-|TRBV7-8|15|TRBJ2-7
CASSLIAGATWEQYF
TGTGCCAGCAGCCTTATAGCGGGGGCCACGTGGGAGCAGTACTTC
>TRBD2|-|TRBV7-2|15|TRBJ2-1
CASSPSGGVYNEQFF
TGTGCCAGCAGCCCGAGCGGGGGGGTCTACAATGAGCAGTTCTTC
>TRBD1|once|TRBV7-9|13|TRBJ1-1
CATETGMNTEAFF
TGTGCCACCGAGACAGGGATGAACACTGAAGCTTTCTTT
>-|-|TRBV19|16|TRBJ1-1
CASSIDPAGANTEAFF
TGTGCCAGTAGTATAGATCCCGCAGGGGCTAACACTGAAGCTTTCTTT
>TRBD1|-|TRBV11-2|13|TRBJ2-5
CASSLGTGETQYF
TGTGCCAGCAGCCTAGGGACAGGAGAGACCCAGTACTTC
>-|-|TRBV5-3|14|TRBJ1-5
CARKSRHTNQPQHF
TGTGCCAGAAAATCGCGACACACCAATCAGCCCCAGCATTTT
>-|few|TRBV7-8|13|TRBJ1-5
CASSKLTFQPQHF
TGTGCCAGCAGCAAACTGACATTTCAACCCCAGCATTTT
>TRBD2|-|TRBV5-4|14|TRBJ2-2
CASQSGRAFGELFF
TGTGCCAGCCAAAGCGGGAGGGCCTTCGGGGAGCTGTTTTTT
>TRBD2|once|TRBV6-6|15|TRBJ2-1
CASSYSPAGGNEQFF
TGTGCCAGCAGTTACTCACCCGCGGGAGGGAATGAGCAGTTCTTC
>-|-|TRBV6-5|14|TRBJ2-7
CASTFNQGGLEQYF
TGTGCCAGCACCTTCAACCAAGGAGGGCTCGAGCAGTACTTC
>TRBD2|once|TRBV25-1|15|TRBJ2-1
CASSGGEPTYNEQFF
TGTGCCAGTTCGGGAGGGGAACCTACCTACAATGAGCAGTTCTTC
>TRBD2|-|TRBV11-3|16|TRBJ2-1
CASRPSGAGGYNEQFF
TGTGCCAGCCGACCCTCGGGAGCGGGAGGCTATAATGAGCAGTTCTTC
>TRBD1|-|TRBV5-6|14|TRBJ1-6
CASSTGQKPSPLHF
TGTGCCAGCAGCACGGGACAGAAGCCCTCACCCCTCCACTTT
>TRBD1|once|TRBV12-3/TRBV12-4|13|TRBJ1-5
CASSTGAFQPQHF
TGTGCCAGCAGTACAGGGGCGTTTCAGCCCCAGCATTTT
>TRBD1|-|TRBV9|15|TRBJ1-1
CASSVLDRGNTEAFF
TGTGCCAGCAGCGTCCTTGACAGGGGGAACACTGAAGCTTTCTTT
>TRBD1|once|TRBV29-1|14|TRBJ1-1
CSAGSRGQITEAFF
TGCAGCGCTGGGTCCAGGGGACAGATCACTGAAGCTTTCTTT
>TRBD1|-|TRBV27|14|TRBJ2-5
CASRTGQAQETQYF
TGTGCCAGCAGGACCGGACAGGCCCAAGAGACCCAGTACTTC
>-|few|TRBV12-5|11|TRBJ2-1
CASGYWYEQFF
TGTGCTAGTGGTTACTGGTATGAGCAGTTCTTC
>-|-|TRBV7-2|13|TRBJ1-2
CASSAQGSRGYTF
TGTGCCAGCAGCGCACAGGGTTCTCGAGGCTACACCTTC
>-|-|TRBV6-6|16|TRBJ1-5
CASNPVGGASNQPQHF
TGTGCCAGCAATCCCGTGGGGGGGGCGAGCAATCAGCCCCAGCATTTT
>-|-|TRBV28|13|TRBJ2-5
CASSTGYQETQYF
TGTGCCAGCAGTACAGGTTACCAAGAGACCCAGTACTTC
>-|-|TRBV3-1/TRBV3-2|14|TRBJ2-1
CASSLGQAYNEQFF
TGTGCCAGCAGCCTCGGCCAGGCTTACAATGAGCAGTTCTTC
>TRBD2|-|TRBV6-8|16|TRBJ2-1
CASTQKSGGAVDEQFF
TGTGCCAGCACACAAAAGAGCGGGGGGGCCGTAGATGAGCAGTTCTTC
>-|once|TRBV3-1/TRBV3-2|16|TRBJ2-7
CASSQGFETRPVEQYF
TGTGCCAGCAGCCAAGGATTTGAGACACGGCCCGTCGAGCAGTACTTC
>TRBD1|-|TRBV18|13|TRBJ1-1
CASSPRGQTEAFF
TGTGCCAGCTCACCAAGGGGGCAGACTGAAGCTTTCTTT
>TRBD1|-|TRBV5-1|15|TRBJ1-1
CASTLTGGSITEAFF
TGCGCCAGCACATTAACAGGGGGCAGCATCACTGAAGCTTTCTTT